The 17 T cell receptor beta chains below were found in one sample sequenced in a study of blood T cell repertoires in COVID-19 (TCRdb year 2020). Library construction relied on the immunoSEQ multiplex PCR assay. Held by TCRdb, this immuneACCESS table contains in-frame sequences only and omits some clones. Under half of the omission traces to an unresolved V gene where checked; the cause of the rest is unknown. Here the sample has around 190,000 clones; 88% occur a single time. The top ten clones comprise roughly 19% of the sample. What was sequenced was peripheral blood. These receptors came from a man aged 45-60 years with COVID-19, enrolled during active disease.

CDR3 nucleotides: TGTGCCACCACGGGAGAGTGGTACACAGATACGCAGTATTTT. As protein: CATTGEWYTDTQYF. The chain combines TRBV6-6 with TRBJ2-3; maybe TRBD2 (6 bases). The germline CDR1 and CDR2 sequences are MNHNY and SVGAGI (reference sequence). This CDR3 region has 14 residues. V was pared by 10 bases and J by 2 bases, with 16 bases between.

The chain recombines TRBV19 with TRBJ1-2; D perhaps matches TRBD1 (6 bases). Per the germline V gene, CDR1 is LNHDA and CDR2 is SQIVND (reference sequence). Trimming shortened V by 2 bases and J by 4 bases, and 14 bases separated the two germline ends. CDR3 length equals 15 residues. CDR3 region: CASSIREGDVYGYTF. CDR3 nucleotide sequence: TGTGCCAGTAGTATAAGAGAGGGGGATGTCTATGGCTACACCTTC.

The rearrangement links TRBV29-1 to TRBJ2-3; 9 bases fit TRBD2. CDR3 length: 14 residues. Germline values: CDR1 SQVTM, CDR2 ANQGSEA. V lost 3 bases and J lost 5; bases outside the gene matches: 6. The chain's CDR3 is CSVDSSGVRDTQYF. The CDR3 region has the DNA TGCAGCGTTGACTCTAGCGGGGTTCGAGATACGCAGTATTTT.

The chain carries TRBV18 and TRBJ2-2, with D perhaps matching TRBD1 (5 bases). The germline V gene encodes CDR1 KGHSH and CDR2 LQKENI. There are 12 residues in the CDR3. The V and J ends lost 3 bases and 6 bases respectively, with 5 bases between them. As DNA, the CDR3 is TGTGCCAGCTCACCGACAGCCGGGGAGCTGTTTTTT. Amino acids: CASSPTAGELFF. Combining the CDR3 with reference TRBV18 and TRBJ2-2 gives the whole variable domain NAGVMQNPRHLVRRRGQEARLRCSPMKGHSHVYWYRQLPEEGLKFMVYLQKENIIDESGMPKERFSAEFPKEGPSILRIQQVVRGDSAAYFCASSPTAGELFFGEGSRLTVL.

The rearrangement joins TRBV4-1 to TRBJ2-7, with 7 bases that match TRBD1. The CDR3 is 16 residues long. Per the germline V gene, CDR1 is MGHRA and CDR2 is YSYEKL. With 4 bases clipped from V and 3 bases from J, the junction kept 12 bases outside the gene matches. The CDR3 nucleotides read TGCGCCAGCAGCCGCGGTGACAGGGTAGTCTTCTACGAGCAGTACTTC. Translating gives CASSRGDRVVFYEQYF.

The chain carries TRBV5-5 and TRBJ1-2; D remains ambiguous. The CDR3 is made up of 14 amino acids. V was cut by 5 bases and J by 2 bases, with 13 bases left in between. The germline gives CDR1 SGHKS, CDR2 YYEKEE (reference sequence). The chain's CDR3 is CASRAHGLNYGYTF. In DNA form, the CDR3 reads TGTGCCAGCAGGGCCCACGGGTTAAACTATGGCTACACCTTC.

The chain uses TRBV5-1 and TRBJ2-7, with D perhaps TRBD1 (5 bases). V lost 6 bases, J lost 4 bases, and 14 bases lay in between. Germline CDR1 and CDR2: SGHRS and YFSETQ. The CDR3 totals 13 residues. CDR3 residues: CASTKDTGYEQYF. The CDR3 DNA follows: TGCGCCAGCACCAAGGACACTGGTTACGAGCAGTACTTC.

The J gene is TRBJ1-4, the V gene TRBV7-6; the D is unclear. The CDR3 totals 16 residues. Trimming left V 5 bases short and J 0 bases short, with 13 bases between. Germline V gene data show CDR1 as SGHVS and CDR2 as FNYEAQ. CDR3 bases: TGTGCCAGCAGCCCCACTGGTAGTGCAACTAATGAAAAACTGTTTTTT. This encodes CASSPTGSATNEKLFF. Drawing the rest from reference TRBV7-6 and TRBJ1-4, the complete variable domain is GAGVSQSPRYKVTKRGQDVALRCDPISGHVSLYWYRQALGQGPEFLTYFNYEAQQDKSGLPNDRFSAERPEGSISTLTIQRTEQRDSAMYRCASSPTGSATNEKLFFGSGTQLSVL.

The V gene is TRBV7-2, the J gene TRBJ2-1, with D perhaps TRBD2 (5 bases). V was cut by 8 bases and J by 7 bases, with 12 bases left in between. CDR3 length: 12 amino acids. Germline V gene sequence: CDR1 SGHTA, CDR2 FQGNSA. CDR3 coding DNA: TGTGCCAGCTGGCGTTCGGGGAATGAGCAGTTCTTC. As protein: CASWRSGNEQFF.

V usage is TRBV29-1 and J usage is TRBJ2-1; D ambiguous. The CDR3 has 13 amino acids. Per germline, CDR1 SQVTM and CDR2 ANQGSEA. Trimming shortened V by 4 bases and J by 3 bases, and 10 bases separated the two germline ends. The CDR3 region has the DNA TGCAGCGTTGCACTTACTCTCTACAATGAGCAGTTCTTC. It codes for CSVALTLYNEQFF.

The gene calls are TRBV5-4 and TRBJ2-5, with 8 bases identical to TRBD1. V dropped 6 bases and J dropped 5; count of bases not matched to a gene: 9. Per germline, CDR1 SGHNT and CDR2 YYREEE (reference sequence). This CDR3 region has 14 residues. The CDR3 loop is CASTSGTGGETQYF. The CDR3 coding sequence is TGTGCCAGCACCTCCGGGACAGGAGGGGAGACCCAGTACTTC.

The chain joins TRBV27 to TRBJ1-1, with 10 bases that match TRBD1. CDR1 and CDR2 from the germline V gene are MNHEY and SMNVEV (reference sequence). V lost 6 bases and J lost 7; bases outside the gene matches: 11. CDR3 length: 15 amino acids. CDR3: CASRVFDRGRVEAFF. The CDR3, as DNA: TGTGCCAGCAGAGTTTTCGACAGGGGGCGGGTTGAAGCTTTCTTT.

The CDR3 spells CASSIRGQGVNNQPQHF. In nucleotides, the CDR3 is TGTGCCAGTAGTATTCGGGGACAGGGAGTAAACAATCAGCCCCAGCATTTT. The gene calls are TRBV19 and TRBJ1-5, with 9 bases identical to TRBD1. Trimming removed 3 bases from V and 3 bases from J; junction bases left unmatched: 9. The V gene's germline CDR1 is LNHDA and CDR2 SQIVND (reference sequence). The CDR3 length is 17 residues.

This clone showed up just once. V usage is TRBV7-9 and J usage is TRBJ2-3; weak D call: TRBD2 (6 bases). Trimming took 11 bases from V and 1 from J, leaving 13 bases between them. From germline, CDR1 is SEHNR and CDR2 FQNEAQ (reference sequence). This CDR3 is 13 amino acids long. The CDR3, as DNA: TGTGCCGGACTCTCTAGCGGCACAGATACGCAGTATTTT. Protein sequence: CAGLSSGTDTQYF.

This clone was counted a single time. CDR3 residues: CASSKGLARDTQYF. The DNA of the CDR3 is TGTGCCAGTAGTAAGGGACTAGCAAGAGATACGCAGTATTTT. The chain carries TRBV19 and TRBJ2-3; 9 positions agree with TRBD2. The CDR3 spans 14 residues. CDR1 and CDR2 (germline): LNHDA, SQIVND (reference sequence). The V segment lost 4 bases and the J segment 5 bases; nucleotides outside the gene matches: 4. The full variable domain, rest sourced from reference TRBV19 and TRBJ2-3, is DGGITQSPKYLFRKEGQNVTLSCEQNLNHDAMYWYRQDPGQGLRLIYYSQIVNDFQKGDIAEGYSVSREKKESFPLTVTSAQKNPTAFYLCASSKGLARDTQYFGPGTRLTVL.

The chain combines TRBV7-3 with TRBJ2-3; TRBD2 aligns across 7 bases. J lost 0 bases, V lost 4 bases, and 4 bases had no gene match. CDR3 size: 15 residues. Germline CDR1 SGHTA, CDR2 FQGTGA. The CDR3 DNA sequence: TGTGCCAGCAGCTGGAGCGGGGATAGCACAGATACGCAGTATTTT. This sequence encodes CASSWSGDSTDTQYF.

This chain links TRBV12-3 or TRBV12-4 with TRBJ1-1, with D possibly matching TRBD1 (5 bases). The CDR3 is 10 residues long. The V end was cut by 6 bases, the J end by 10 bases, with 9 bases between. This CDR3 reads CASRGAGAFF. The CDR3 region has the DNA TGTGCCAGCAGAGGGGCTGGAGCTTTCTTT.